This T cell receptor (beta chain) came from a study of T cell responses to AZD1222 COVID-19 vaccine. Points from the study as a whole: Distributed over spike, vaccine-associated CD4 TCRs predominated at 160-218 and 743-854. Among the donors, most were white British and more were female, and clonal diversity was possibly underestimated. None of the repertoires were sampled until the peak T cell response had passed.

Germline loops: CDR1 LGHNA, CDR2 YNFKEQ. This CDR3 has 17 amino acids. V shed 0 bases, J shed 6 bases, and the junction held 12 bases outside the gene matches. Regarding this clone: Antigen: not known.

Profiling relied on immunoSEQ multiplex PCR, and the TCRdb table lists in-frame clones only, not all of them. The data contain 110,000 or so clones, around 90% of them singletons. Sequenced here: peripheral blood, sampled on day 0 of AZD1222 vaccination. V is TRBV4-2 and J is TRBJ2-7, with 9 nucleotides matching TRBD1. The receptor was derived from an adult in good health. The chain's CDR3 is CASSQDVLGQGPIEQYF. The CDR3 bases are TGTGCCAGCAGCCAAGATGTGTTAGGACAGGGGCCGATCGAGCAGTACTTC.